Listed here are 31 T cell receptor beta chains from one sample, sequenced in a study of T-cell reconstitution after alpha-beta-depleted transplantation in children. For TCRbeta, the library was prepared with unique molecular identifiers. TCRdb processed the PCR reads anew with MiXCR; each CDR3 protein has one entry. Here the sample spans about 640,000 distinct CDR3 sequences, 10% to 15% being singletons. This specimen consisted of PBMCs, mostly from graft donor cells, obtained 360 days after TCRalphabeta/CD19-depleted stem cell transplant. The source is a male patient younger than 18 who had a stem cell transplant for acute myeloid leukemia, so the T cells may come from the graft donor.

This clonotype was detected many times. For the CDR3, the DNA is TGTGCCAGCAGTCGGCTAGCGGGCTCAGATACGCAGTATTTT. This translates into CASSRLAGSDTQYF. The genes are TRBV6-2 or TRBV6-3 and TRBJ2-3; 8 bases are a match to TRBD2. The CDR3 is 14 residues long. V lost 5 bases, J lost 4 bases, and 5 bases stayed unmatched. Per the germline V gene, CDR1 is MNHEY and CDR2 is SVGEGT.

V gene TRBV20-1 combines with J gene TRBJ2-3, with D possibly being TRBD2 (6 bases). Trimming took 0 bases from V and 2 from J, leaving 24 bases between them. This CDR3 is 19 amino acids long. Germline V CDR1 and CDR2: DFQATT, SNEGSKA (reference sequence). The chain's CDR3 is CSARDLGPRRRGATDTQYF. The CDR3 nucleotides read TGCAGTGCTAGAGATCTGGGACCCCGAAGACGCGGGGCCACAGATACGCAGTATTTT.

This clonotype was observed a few times. The V and J genes are TRBV20-1 and TRBJ2-3, with TRBD2 matching over 7 bases. The CDR3 is 15 residues long. The junction had 8 bases not matched to a gene; V was cut back by 1 base and J by 4 bases. Germline V gene data show CDR1 as DFQATT and CDR2 as SNEGSKA (reference sequence). For the CDR3, the DNA is TGCAGTGCTAGAGTCCTCGGGAGGTCCCCAGATACGCAGTATTTT. Translated, it gives CSARVLGRSPDTQYF.

The chain couples TRBV6-1 to TRBJ1-2; D is undetermined. Germline V lookup: CDR1 MNHNS, CDR2 SASEGT. The CDR3 has 13 residues. V lost 10 bases, J lost 2 bases, and 14 bases lay in between. CDR3 in DNA: TGTGCCACCGGTGGGGAGAGGAACTATGGCTACACCTTC. Translating gives CATGGERNYGYTF.

This clonotype showed up just a few times. This chain links TRBV7-6 with TRBJ2-7; 11 nucleotides agree with TRBD2. J lost 7 bases, V lost 1 base, and 6 bases had no gene match. The CDR3 runs 15 residues. CDR1 and CDR2 from the germline V gene are SGHVS and FNYEAQ. DNA of the CDR3: TGTGCCAGCAGCTTAGGTAGCGGGAGGGCCGGGGAGCAGTACTTC. This gives the protein CASSLGSGRAGEQYF. Together with reference TRBV7-6 and TRBJ2-7, the CDR3 gives the full variable domain: GAGVSQSPRYKVTKRGQDVALRCDPISGHVSLYWYRQALGQGPEFLTYFNYEAQQDKSGLPNDRFSAERPEGSISTLTIQRTEQRDSAMYRCASSLGSGRAGEQYFGPGTRLTVT.

The chain couples TRBV12-3 or TRBV12-4 to TRBJ2-7; D gene unclear. CDR3 length: 15 residues. V gave up 3 bases and J gave up 0 bases, with 12 bases separating them. The CDR3 spells CASSFERINSYEQYF. The CDR3 DNA reads as TGTGCCAGCAGTTTCGAGCGCATCAACTCCTACGAGCAGTACTTC.

This clonotype was counted only a few times. The chain carries TRBV14 and TRBJ1-3, with D possibly TRBD1 on 5 matching bases. V lost 2 bases and J lost 0, with 5 bases in between. The CDR3 is 14 amino acids. Germline CDR1 reads SGHDN; CDR2 reads FVKESK. CDR3 protein: CASSQRGSGNTIYF. DNA for the CDR3: TGTGCCAGCAGCCAAAGGGGCTCTGGAAACACCATATATTTT.

This clonotype has a count of ten or more. This sequence joins TRBV30 and TRBJ2-1; 9 nucleotides match TRBD2. Trimming removed 5 bases from V and 2 bases from J; junction bases left unmatched: 10. Germline lookup yields CDR1 GTSNPN and CDR2 SVGIG (reference sequence). The CDR3 has 16 residues. In DNA form, the CDR3 reads TGTGCCTGGGCCGGGACTAGCAGTAGGGCCTACAATGAGCAGTTCTTC. Its protein is CAWAGTSSRAYNEQFF.

This clonotype was recorded a few times. V is TRBV7-3 and J is TRBJ2-3; TRBD2 matches at 9 bases. The germline V gene has CDR1 SGHTA and CDR2 FQGTGA. The V gene end was trimmed by 6 bases and the J gene end by 7 bases; junction bases not matched to a gene: 5. The CDR3 is 13 amino acids. As DNA, the CDR3 is TGTGCCAGCAGTTGGACTAGCGAGAATACGCAGTATTTT. Its protein is CASSWTSENTQYF.

This clonotype was seen at least ten times. This chain uses TRBV27 with TRBJ2-7, with 7 bases lining up with TRBD2. Unmatched junction bases numbered 13, after V lost 9 bases and J lost 2 bases. Germline assignment: CDR1 MNHEY and CDR2 SMNVEV (reference sequence). The CDR3 is 15 residues long. CDR3 sequence: CASFSKRDQTYEQYF. The CDR3 coding sequence is TGTGCCAGTTTTTCTAAGCGGGATCAGACCTACGAGCAGTACTTC.

This rearrangement joins TRBV4-3 to TRBJ1-2, with D unclear. The CDR3 sequence is 15 residues long. The germline V gene has CDR1 LGHNA and CDR2 YSLEER. V lost 0 bases and J 4 bases, leaving 12 bases between the germline ends. The CDR3 loop reads CASSQELATLYGYTF. The CDR3, as DNA: TGCGCCAGCAGCCAAGAATTGGCGACACTCTATGGCTACACCTTC.

The CDR3 is CASSQGTGGDKLAKNIQYF. In DNA, the CDR3 is TGCGCCAGCAGCCAAGGGACAGGGGGCGATAAATTAGCCAAAAACATTCAGTACTTC. J is TRBJ2-4 and V is TRBV4-3; TRBD1 matches at 11 bases. Germline CDR1 LGHNA, CDR2 YSLEER. V shed 1 base and J 0 bases; nucleotides not matched to a gene: 8. This CDR3 is 19 amino acids long.

This clonotype was detected a few times. The chain carries TRBV4-3 and TRBJ2-7, with TRBD1 matching 7 bases. The germline CDR1 and CDR2 sequences are LGHNA and YSLEER. This CDR3 spans 14 amino acids. V lost 3 bases to trimming and J lost 1 base; unmatched junction nucleotides: 3. The CDR3 DNA sequence: TGCGCCAGCAGCCACCTGGGACAGTCCTACGAGCAGTACTTC. As protein: CASSHLGQSYEQYF.

This clonotype was observed many times. The chain is built from TRBV18 and TRBJ2-5; the D is unclear. Trimming removed 6 bases from V and 1 base from J, with 6 bases in between. Germline values: CDR1 KGHSH, CDR2 LQKENI. The CDR3 is 12 amino acids. CDR3 nucleotide sequence: TGTGCCAGCTCCCAGGTCCAAGAGACCCAGTACTTC. Amino acid sequence: CASSQVQETQYF.

A few counts support this clonotype. This chain joins TRBV6-1 and TRBJ2-1; 11 bases match TRBD2. V dropped 1 base and J dropped 5; count of bases not matched to a gene: 4. Germline V gives CDR1 MNHNS, CDR2 SASEGT. The CDR3 contains 16 residues. CDR3 in amino acids: CASSEEGTSGHNEQFF. The CDR3 nucleotides are TGTGCCAGCAGTGAAGAAGGGACTAGCGGACACAATGAGCAGTTCTTC.

The chain is built from TRBV6-2 or TRBV6-3 and TRBJ2-1; D call uncertain. Germline assignment: CDR1 MNHEY and CDR2 SVGEGT. The V end was cut by 1 base, the J end by 4 bases, with 5 bases between. The CDR3 is 13 amino acids. The CDR3 protein is CASSYYDYNEQFF. CDR3 bases: TGTGCCAGCAGTTACTATGATTACAATGAGCAGTTCTTC.

This clonotype was detected ten times or more. The chain is built from TRBV20-1 and TRBJ2-1, with a weak D call TRBD2 (6 bases). Trimming removed 0 bases from V and 1 base from J, with 16 bases in between. The germline V gene encodes CDR1 DFQATT and CDR2 SNEGSKA (reference sequence). CDR3 length: 17 amino acids. DNA for the CDR3: TGCAGTGCTAGAGAGGTACGGTGGGCGGGATCCTACAATGAGCAGTTCTTC. This gives the protein CSAREVRWAGSYNEQFF.

At least ten counts were recorded for this clonotype. The chain has TRBV6-2 or TRBV6-3 and TRBJ2-7, with D tentatively TRBD1 (6 bases). The CDR3 has 14 residues. CDR1 is MNHEY and CDR2 is SVGEGT in the germline V gene. V was pared by 2 bases and J by 4 bases, with 12 bases between. CDR3 sequence reads: CASSYEVRGYEQYF. In DNA form, the CDR3 reads TGTGCCAGCAGTTACGAGGTCAGGGGATACGAGCAGTACTTC.

This clonotype was detected only a few times. V is TRBV5-5 and J is TRBJ2-7; no firm D call. Germline V gives CDR1 SGHKS, CDR2 YYEKEE (reference sequence). Trimming removed 4 bases from V and 7 bases from J, with 9 bases in between. This CDR3 is 11 amino acids long. The CDR3 DNA reads as TGTGCCAGCAGCCCTCACGTAGAGCAGTACTTC. Translation gives CASSPHVEQYF.

This clonotype was seen many times. The CDR3 here is CASSFLGFPRTEAFF. The CDR3 nucleotides read TGTGCCAGCAGTTTCTTAGGATTTCCGAGAACTGAAGCTTTCTTT. This chain connects TRBV27 to TRBJ1-1; D unresolved. CDR3 length: 15 residues. Germline V gene lookup returns CDR1 MNHEY and CDR2 SMNVEV (reference sequence). Trimming cost V 3 bases and J 5 bases, with 16 bases left between them.

This clonotype was counted many times. V gene TRBV11-2 combines with J gene TRBJ2-1; 14 positions match TRBD2. J was trimmed by 1 base and V by 3 bases; bases with no gene match: 14. The CDR3 totals 21 residues. The V gene's germline CDR1 is SGHAT and CDR2 FQNNGV. The CDR3 DNA reads TGTGCCAGCAGCTTTCCCCAACTCGGACTAGCGGGAGGCCGATCCTACAATGAGCAGTTCTTC. Translated, it gives CASSFPQLGLAGGRSYNEQFF.

This clonotype came up many times. The rearrangement uses TRBV4-3 and TRBJ2-7; TRBD2 is a possible D gene (6 bases). Trimming took 3 bases from V and 0 from J, leaving 18 bases between them. Germline assignment: CDR1 LGHNA and CDR2 YSLEER. The CDR3 length is 17 residues. The CDR3 DNA follows: TGCGCCAGCAGCCATGCATTAGGGACTTCAAGCTCCTACGAGCAGTACTTC. Protein product: CASSHALGTSSSYEQYF.

As for this clonotype: A read error is possible here, since a much larger clone lies one base away. V and J are TRBV7-6 and TRBJ2-1, with TRBD2 matching 7 bases. CDR1 is SGHVS, CDR2 FNYEAQ, per germline. The CDR3 totals 15 residues. The CDR3 loop reads CASSLNPSGDNEQLF. The CDR3 bases are TGTGCCAGCAGCTTAAATCCTAGCGGAGATAATGAGCAGTTGTTC.

This clonotype was found once. The V gene is TRBV20-1, the J gene TRBJ2-3; D is unresolved. In germline, CDR1 is DFQATT, CDR2 SNEGSKA (reference sequence). The CDR3 extends over 14 amino acids. V was cut by 6 bases and J by 6 bases, with 19 bases left in between. In DNA, the CDR3 is TGCAGTGCGGGTGGTGGCGCGGTTGTTGATACGCAGTATTTT. Amino acid sequence: CSAGGGAVVDTQYF.

There are many counts of this clonotype. The J gene is TRBJ2-7, the V gene TRBV14; TRBD1 might be the D (6 bases). Trimming stripped 0 bases from V and 2 bases from J, with 17 bases between. The germline V gene encodes CDR1 SGHDN and CDR2 FVKESK. The CDR3 has 17 amino acids. The CDR3 coding sequence is TGTGCCAGCAGCCAAGATCCTCGGACAGAAGGGCCCTACGAGCAGTACTTC. Translated: CASSQDPRTEGPYEQYF.

J is TRBJ2-7 and V is TRBV18; TRBD1 might be the D (5 bases). Germline CDR1 reads KGHSH; CDR2 reads LQKENI. With 2 bases removed from V and 2 bases from J, the gap between germline ends came to 16 bases. This CDR3 contains 16 residues. CDR3 sequence reads: CASSPLSQGLTYEQYF. CDR3 nucleotide sequence: TGTGCCAGCTCACCATTATCCCAGGGCCTTACCTACGAGCAGTACTTC.

The J gene is TRBJ2-7, the V gene TRBV29-1; 7 positions match TRBD2. The junction had 12 bases not matched to a gene; V was cut back by 6 bases and J by 4 bases. CDR1 SQVTM and CDR2 ANQGSEA come from the germline V gene. The CDR3 runs to 14 residues. The CDR3 is CSVLGGLGGYEQYF. The CDR3 coding sequence is TGCAGCGTCCTTGGAGGGTTGGGGGGGTACGAGCAGTACTTC.

There are a few counts of this clonotype. The rearrangement uses TRBV28 and TRBJ1-5; tentatively, D is TRBD1 (6 bases). Germline assignment: CDR1 MDHEN and CDR2 SYDVKM. The CDR3 spans 13 residues. V lost 9 bases and J lost 0, with 9 bases in between. The DNA of the CDR3 is TGTGCCAGTACAGGGAGTAGCAATCAGCCCCAGCATTTT. Amino acid sequence: CASTGSSNQPQHF.

This clonotype was found a few times. The genes are TRBV7-9 and TRBJ2-6, with D unclear. With 4 bases removed from V and 2 bases from J, the gap between germline ends came to 9 bases. The CDR3 is made up of 15 amino acids. Looked up from germline, CDR1 is SEHNR and CDR2 is FQNEAQ (reference sequence). Here the CDR3 reads CASSSATPGANVLTF. CDR3 DNA sequence: TGTGCCAGCAGCTCCGCGACCCCTGGGGCCAACGTCCTGACTTTC.

This clonotype was recorded many times. The chain joins TRBV4-3 to TRBJ2-3; D is ambiguous. This CDR3 region has 14 residues. V gave up 0 bases and J gave up 7 bases, with 11 bases separating them. Germline V gene sequence: CDR1 LGHNA, CDR2 YSLEER. The CDR3 sequence is CASSQDWIGYTQYF. The CDR3 region has the DNA TGCGCCAGCAGCCAAGATTGGATAGGGTATACGCAGTATTTT.

This clonotype was seen only a few times. V is TRBV5-1 and J is TRBJ2-1; 9 bases are a match to TRBD2. V trimming: 4 bases; J trimming: 12 bases; junction bases outside the gene matches: 11. Germline CDR1 reads SGHRS; CDR2 reads YFSETQ. The CDR3 runs to 14 residues. CDR3 nucleotide sequence: TGCGCCAGCAGCCCCCAGCTAGCGGGACGGGGGCAGTTCTTC. It encodes CASSPQLAGRGQFF.